These 10 T cell receptor beta chains share one sample of origin, sequenced in a study of a mutant IDH1 vaccine in newly diagnosed glioma. Time point in this sample: baseline, week 1 (first vaccination visit). The sample's treatment: pre-vaccination baseline after standard-of-care therapy. The assay was immunoSEQ multiplex PCR, and TCRdb's table has in-frame clones only and misses some. The sample carries 50,000 to 65,000 clones, approximately 78% recorded once. The input for sequencing was PBMCs, taken from a glioma patient treated with radiotherapy, temozolomide or both. The receptors derive from a man aged 18 to 29 with glioma.

The V and J genes are TRBV10-3 and TRBJ1-2; unclear D gene. V lost 4 bases to trimming and J lost 2 bases, with 8 bases between them. There are 13 residues in the CDR3. The germline V gene encodes CDR1 ENHRY and CDR2 SYGVKD. The CDR3 is CAISGRENYGYTF. In nucleotides, the CDR3 is TGTGCCATCAGTGGGAGGGAAAACTATGGCTACACCTTC.

This chain links TRBV25-1 with TRBJ1-2, with a tentative D call TRBD1 (6 bases). Germline lookup yields CDR1 MGHDK and CDR2 SYGVNS. Trimming shortened V by 6 bases and J by 8 bases, and 16 bases separated the two germline ends. This CDR3 has 13 amino acids. In nucleotides, the CDR3 is TGTGCCAGCAGAAGTGGTCGCAGGGGCGGCTACACCTTC. Its protein is CASRSGRRGGYTF.

The rearrangement links TRBV4-2 to TRBJ1-2; the D is unclear. The CDR3 contains 14 residues. The germline gives CDR1 LGHNA, CDR2 YNFKEQ. V was cut by 2 bases and J by 4 bases, with 11 bases left in between. This CDR3 is CASSQNRKSYGYTF. Written as DNA, the CDR3 is TGTGCCAGCAGCCAAAACAGAAAATCCTATGGCTACACCTTC.

The table lists this clone with a count of one. This chain links TRBV4-1 with TRBJ1-2; D may be TRBD1 (6 bases). The CDR3 spans 14 residues. Trimming took 4 bases from V and 6 from J, leaving 15 bases between them. The germline V gene has CDR1 MGHRA and CDR2 YSYEKL. The CDR3 bases are TGCGCCAGCAGCCTCTCTACAGGGACGGATGGCTACACCTTC. This encodes CASSLSTGTDGYTF.

The V gene is TRBV27, the J gene TRBJ2-7; no definite D call. Trimming took 8 bases from V and 0 from J, leaving 8 bases between them. The CDR3 loop spans 12 amino acids. Germline assignment: CDR1 MNHEY and CDR2 SMNVEV (reference sequence). DNA of the CDR3: TGTGCCAGCCGTGGTACCTCCTACGAGCAGTACTTC. It encodes CASRGTSYEQYF.

In its sample, this clone was seen a few times. The gene calls are TRBV6-1 and TRBJ1-1; D is perhaps TRBD1 (5 bases). The germline V gene encodes CDR1 MNHNS and CDR2 SASEGT. CDR3 length: 15 amino acids. The ends were cut back, 2 bases at V and 4 bases at J, with 14 bases in the middle. The DNA for the CDR3 is TGTGCCAGCAGTGAACGGGTGGGAGGGGTCACTGAAGCTTTCTTT. Translated, it gives CASSERVGGVTEAFF.

The chain carries TRBV5-1 and TRBJ1-2, with D perhaps matching TRBD1 (5 bases). The CDR3 is 16 amino acids. Per germline, CDR1 SGHRS and CDR2 YFSETQ. V was trimmed by 0 bases and J by 1 base, leaving 13 bases between them. Here the CDR3 DNA reads TGCGCCAGCAGCTTGGGGATGGACACTTTTAACTATGGCTACACCTTC. Protein sequence: CASSLGMDTFNYGYTF.

This clone came up once. CDR3 sequence (DNA): TGTGCCAGCAGCTTCACAGGGGGCAGGGAGACCCAGTACTTC. Its translation is CASSFTGGRETQYF. This chain joins TRBV7-2 and TRBJ2-5; 9 nucleotides agree with TRBD1. The germline CDR1 and CDR2 sequences are SGHTA and FQGNSA. Losses at the gene ends were 3 bases for V and 5 bases for J; bases not matched to a gene: 4. The CDR3 contains 14 residues.

This clone came up a few times. This rearrangement joins TRBV5-1 to TRBJ1-1; TRBD1 might be the D (5 bases). This CDR3 is built from 13 residues. V dropped 4 bases and J dropped 3 bases, with 10 bases sitting between them. Germline loops: CDR1 SGHRS, CDR2 YFSETQ. This chain's CDR3 is CASSRQGYTEAFF. The DNA for the CDR3 is TGCGCCAGCAGCCGGCAGGGTTACACTGAAGCTTTCTTT.

This clone was detected many times. The chain is built from TRBV7-9 and TRBJ1-4; TRBD1 aligns across 7 bases. The germline gives CDR1 SEHNR, CDR2 FQNEAQ (reference sequence). Germline trimming cut 1 base from V and 4 bases from J; bases unmatched to any gene: 3. The CDR3 extends over 15 amino acids. DNA for the CDR3: TGTGCCAGCAGCTTAGGGTCAGGGGGTAATGAAAAACTGTTTTTT. This translates into CASSLGSGGNEKLFF.